A single sample gave rise to the 20 T cell receptor beta chains below, sequenced in a study of human T cells and chemical hapten exposure. TCRdb recomputed calls from the RACE reads with MiXCR, one row per CDR3 protein. Here the sample spans over 70,000 distinct CDR3 sequences, about 9.9% being singletons. Time point defined: patch test 2, 6 weeks after DPC sensitization. Documented treatment: therapeutic diphenylcyclopropenone sensitization with weekly scalp DPC. The source was whole blood, collected in connection with sensitization to the hapten diphenylcyclopropenone (DPC). These receptors were taken from a man aged 18 to 29 with alopecia areata. Some clones in this sample may be carry-over from other donors' samples.

J is TRBJ1-1 and V is TRBV29-1; possible D gene TRBD1, 5 bases. V was trimmed by 5 bases and J by 1 base, leaving 14 bases between them. Germline-derived CDR1 and CDR2 are SQVTM and ANQGSEA. This CDR3 has 14 residues. The CDR3 DNA sequence: TGCAGCGTTCTGGGGTTGAGGGGGAACACTGAAGCTTTCTTT. This translates into CSVLGLRGNTEAFF.

This chain uses TRBV3-1 with TRBJ2-3; 8 positions agree with TRBD2. CDR3 size: 16 residues. CDR1 is LGHDT and CDR2 is YNNKEL in the germline V gene (reference sequence). V trimming: 2 bases; J trimming: 0 bases; junction bases outside the gene matches: 4. CDR3: CASSQRGGWSTDTQYF. Written as DNA, the CDR3 is TGTGCCAGCAGCCAACGGGGGGGCTGGAGCACAGATACGCAGTATTTT.

This clonotype appeared a few times. The chain combines TRBV9 with TRBJ2-3; possibly TRBD2 for D (5 bases). The germline V gene encodes CDR1 SGDLS and CDR2 YYNGEE. This CDR3 is 17 amino acids long. V lost 2 bases and J 2 bases, leaving 18 bases between the germline ends. The CDR3 sequence: CASSVSPGLKVTDTQYF. CDR3 sequence (DNA): TGTGCCAGCAGCGTTAGTCCTGGACTGAAGGTCACAGATACGCAGTATTTT.

This clonotype was observed at least ten times. The rearrangement links TRBV7-8 to TRBJ2-3; D might be TRBD2 (6 bases). The CDR3 is 17 amino acids. Between the trimmed V and J ends, which lost 7 bases and 4 bases, there was a span of 24 bases. The germline V gene encodes CDR1 SGHVS and CDR2 FQNEAQ. The DNA of the CDR3 is TGTGCCAGCAAATTAGGGACTCGAGGGCCTGGGGCAGATACGCAGTATTTT. Its protein is CASKLGTRGPGADTQYF.

This clonotype came up a few times. This rearrangement joins TRBV7-2 to TRBJ2-7, with D perhaps assigned TRBD1 or TRBD2 (5 bases each). The V gene lost 0 bases and the J gene lost 3 bases, with 9 bases spanning the gap. The CDR3 covers 14 residues. Germline CDR1 is SGHTA and CDR2 is FQGNSA. For the CDR3, the DNA is TGTGCCAGCAGCTTAGCGGGACCCCGCTACGAGCAGTACGTC. It is translated as CASSLAGPRYEQYV.

There are a few counts of this clonotype. The chain carries TRBV9 and TRBJ2-2; D may match TRBD1 or TRBD2 (5 bases each). V was clipped by 4 bases and J by 6 bases, with 16 bases between them. In germline, CDR1 is SGDLS, CDR2 YYNGEE. The CDR3 covers 15 residues. The CDR3, as DNA: TGTGCCAGCAGCAACCGGGACGCTGGGGCCGGGGAGCTGTTTTTT. Its protein is CASSNRDAGAGELFF.

The sample holds many counts of this clonotype. This rearrangement joins TRBV20-1 to TRBJ2-5, with a weak D call TRBD1 (5 bases). This CDR3 spans 13 amino acids. Trimming removed 6 bases from V and 1 base from J, with 12 bases in between. Germline V CDR1 and CDR2: DFQATT, SNEGSKA (reference sequence). The CDR3 here is CSAPSGAQETQYF. CDR3 bases: TGCAGTGCACCCTCTGGGGCCCAAGAGACCCAGTACTTC.

The rearrangement joins TRBV4-3 to TRBJ2-1, with D unresolved. Looked up from germline, CDR1 is LGHNA and CDR2 is YSLEER. Trimming left V 1 base short and J 7 bases short, with 11 bases between. This CDR3 has 14 amino acids. The CDR3 is CASSQGLATNEQFF. DNA for the CDR3: TGCGCCAGCAGCCAAGGGCTCGCTACGAATGAGCAGTTCTTC.

This clonotype has a count of ten or more. This chain joins TRBV20-1 and TRBJ2-5, with 7 positions matching TRBD1. The CDR3 runs to 16 residues. CDR1 is DFQATT and CDR2 is SNEGSKA in the germline V gene (reference sequence). V gave up 0 bases and J gave up 5 bases; unmatched junction bases: 12. CDR3 sequence: CSARDRGVDRKETQYF. The DNA for the CDR3 is TGCAGTGCTAGAGATCGAGGAGTGGACAGGAAGGAGACCCAGTACTTC.

Many counts were recorded for this clonotype. The chain has TRBV6-5 and TRBJ1-2; D remains unclear. The germline CDR1 and CDR2 sequences are MNHEY and SVGAGI. The germline V and J ends were trimmed by 6 bases and 0 bases, with 8 bases remaining between them. This CDR3 region has 13 residues. The CDR3 region has the DNA TGTGCCAGCAGAGGGTCTTCTAACTATGGCTACACCTTC. Translation gives CASRGSSNYGYTF.

The V call is TRBV7-2, the J call TRBJ2-3; D gene uncertain. Germline V gene sequence: CDR1 SGHTA, CDR2 FQGNSA. V was shortened by 5 bases and J by 7 bases, with 16 bases between the two germline ends. The CDR3 spans 14 residues. CDR3 residues: CASSPRSGPHTQYF. The DNA for the CDR3 is TGTGCCAGCAGCCCCCGGAGTGGCCCCCATACGCAGTATTTT. Combining the CDR3 with reference TRBV7-2 and TRBJ2-3 gives the whole variable domain GAGVSQSPSNKVTEKGKDVELRCDPISGHTALYWYRQSLGQGLEFLIYFQGNSAPDKSGLPSDRFSAERTGGSVSTLTIQRTQQEDSAVYLCASSPRSGPHTQYFGPGTRLTVL.

For the CDR3, the DNA is TGTGCCAGCAGCCAAGGTAATGAGCAGTTCTTC. Translating gives CASSQGNEQFF. The V gene is TRBV4-2, the J gene TRBJ2-1; D is uncertain. V lost 1 base, J lost 7 bases, and 2 bases lay in between. There are 11 residues in the CDR3. The germline CDR1 and CDR2 sequences are LGHNA and YNFKEQ.

This clonotype was observed a single time. The V gene is TRBV7-2, the J gene TRBJ2-3, with 9 bases matching TRBD2. CDR3 length: 14 residues. The trim removed 5 bases at V and 2 bases at J, leaving 2 bases unmatched. Looked up from germline, CDR1 is SGHTA and CDR2 is FQGNSA. The CDR3 nucleotides read TGTGCCAGCAGCCAGCGGGGGGACACAGATACGCAGTATTTT. It translates to CASSQRGDTDTQYF.

There are many counts of this clonotype. The chain employs TRBV28 and TRBJ2-6; D remains unclear. Trimming shortened V by 3 bases and J by 2 bases, and 2 bases separated the two germline ends. This CDR3 has 13 residues. Germline V gene lookup returns CDR1 MDHEN and CDR2 SYDVKM. CDR3 in amino acids: CASSLTGANVLTF. The CDR3 nucleotides read TGTGCCAGCAGTTTGACTGGGGCCAACGTCCTGACTTTC.

This clonotype was detected ten times or more. The chain couples TRBV15 to TRBJ2-5; D is perhaps TRBD1 (5 bases). Trimming pared 0 bases from V and 2 bases from J, leaving 10 bases between. Germline CDR1 and CDR2: LNHNV and YYDKDF (reference sequence). This CDR3 contains 15 residues. CDR3 sequence reads: CATSRDLTAQETQYF. The DNA for the CDR3 is TGTGCCACCAGCAGAGATCTGACAGCTCAAGAGACCCAGTACTTC.

The J gene is TRBJ2-1, the V gene TRBV12-5; 11 bases align to TRBD1. Per germline, CDR1 LGHNT and CDR2 FRNRAP. After removal of 2 bases from V and 5 bases from J, the junction contained 11 bases not matched to a gene. The CDR3 consists of 18 residues. The CDR3 here is CASGLPSTEGQGDNEQFF. The CDR3 DNA sequence: TGTGCTAGTGGTTTGCCGTCTACTGAGGGACAGGGGGACAATGAGCAGTTCTTC.

The sample holds many counts of this clonotype. The rearrangement uses TRBV6-2 or TRBV6-3 and TRBJ2-4; D unclear. The CDR3 totals 15 residues. Germline CDR1 and CDR2: MNHEY and SVGEGT. The V end lost 2 bases, the J end lost 0 bases, and 8 bases lay between the germline ends. This chain's CDR3 is CASSYNPLAKNIQYF. CDR3 bases: TGTGCCAGCAGTTACAACCCTCTAGCCAAAAACATTCAGTACTTC.

This clonotype occurred a few times. This chain's CDR3 is CSAKSGTENIQYF. The DNA of the CDR3 is TGCAGTGCTAAGTCCGGGACAGAAAACATTCAGTACTTC. This sequence joins TRBV20-1 and TRBJ2-4; 7 bases are a match to TRBD1. Unmatched junction bases numbered 5, after V lost 4 bases and J lost 5 bases. CDR1 and CDR2 (germline): DFQATT, SNEGSKA (reference sequence). This CDR3 is 13 amino acids long.

This clonotype was recorded a few times. The chain employs TRBV27 and TRBJ2-5; 12 bases line up with TRBD2. The germline V gene encodes CDR1 MNHEY and CDR2 SMNVEV (reference sequence). Unmatched junction bases numbered 4, after V lost 3 bases and J lost 5 bases. The CDR3 extends over 15 amino acids. This chain's CDR3 is CASSFLAGGPETQYF. Written as DNA, the CDR3 is TGTGCCAGCAGTTTTCTAGCGGGGGGGCCGGAGACCCAGTACTTC.

This sequence joins TRBV7-9 and TRBJ1-1; TRBD1 matches 8 bases. Germline V gene sequence: CDR1 SEHNR, CDR2 FQNEAQ (reference sequence). The CDR3 extends over 18 amino acids. With 5 bases clipped from V and 0 bases from J, the junction kept 14 bases outside the gene matches. The CDR3 DNA reads as TGTGCCAGCAGCACGACGGACAGGGTGGAACGGATGAACACTGAAGCTTTCTTT. It codes for CASSTTDRVERMNTEAFF.